These T cell receptor beta chains were read from a single sample in a study of T cell changes during pregnancy in multiple sclerosis. Profiled with immunoSEQ multiplex PCR; TCRdb holds only in-frame clones, not every one. The sample has more than 9,500 clones; more than 80% are singletons. The source was CD8+ T cells from peripheral blood mononuclear cells, collected after pregnancy. The receptor source for this set is a female donor in good health, enrolled as a control in a pregnancy study. Both conserved end residues are part of each CDR3. The D gene is left open where the match is weak. Clone size, where shown, is once, few, many, or a class for clones that have expanded.

j_call d_call clone_size v_call cdr3_aa cdr3_nt
TRBJ1-2 NA NA TRBV6-5 CASSYSGTSYGYTF TGTGCCAGCAGTTACTCCGGGACAAGCTATGGCTACACCTTC
TRBJ2-7 TRBD2 NA TRBV6-4 CASTRLDPQAGALYEQYF TGTGCCAGCACTCGGCTCGATCCCCAAGCGGGGGCCCTTTACGAGCAGTACTTC
TRBJ2-5 NA NA TRBV7-2 CASSFSRGNGETQYF TGTGCCAGCAGTTTTTCCCGGGGGAATGGAGAGACCCAGTACTTC
TRBJ1-1 TRBD1 NA TRBV7-9 CASSAGTGMNTEAFF TGTGCCAGCAGCGCCGGGACAGGGATGAACACTGAAGCTTTCTTT
TRBJ2-7 NA NA TRBV5-8 CASSLARTAHSYEQYF TGTGCCAGCAGCTTGGCCCGAACAGCCCACTCCTACGAGCAGTACTTC
TRBJ2-1 TRBD2 NA TRBV7-8 CASSLRASGTYNEQFF TGTGCCAGCAGCTTAAGGGCTAGCGGAACTTACAATGAGCAGTTCTTC
TRBJ2-7 TRBD1 NA TRBV6-1 CASSEPPGGDRGGYEQYF TGTGCCAGCAGTGAACCCCCCGGGGGGGACAGGGGTGGCTACGAGCAGTACTTC
TRBJ1-2 NA medium-sized TRBV6-6 CASSYKTTAFYGYTF TGTGCCAGCAGTTATAAAACGACAGCCTTCTATGGCTACACCTTC
TRBJ1-2 NA NA TRBV28 CASSLSGTLYGYTF TGTGCCAGCAGTTTATCCGGGACACTCTATGGCTACACCTTC
TRBJ2-1 NA NA TRBV9 CASSVGESLYNEQFF TGTGCCAGCAGCGTCGGGGAGTCTCTTTACAATGAGCAGTTCTTC
TRBJ2-3 NA NA TRBV6-6 CASRNPGNTDTQYF TGTGCCAGCAGAAATCCAGGGAACACAGATACGCAGTATTTT
TRBJ2-7 TRBD2 NA TRBV5-4 CASSLGPSGRIAYEQYF TGTGCCAGCAGCCTGGGTCCAAGCGGGAGAATCGCCTACGAGCAGTACTTC
TRBJ1-2 NA NA TRBV7-2 CASSLPWGSNYGYTF TGTGCCAGCAGCTTACCATGGGGCTCTAACTATGGCTACACCTTC
TRBJ2-1 TRBD2 NA TRBV2 CASSGYSGLAHGEQFF TGTGCCAGCAGTGGATATAGCGGGTTAGCCCACGGTGAGCAGTTCTTC
TRBJ2-1 TRBD1 NA TRBV14 CASSLRQGYNEQFF TGTGCCAGCAGCCTAAGACAGGGGTACAATGAGCAGTTCTTC
TRBJ2-7 NA NA TRBV7-3 CASSLMASSLSYEQYF TGTGCCAGCAGCTTAATGGCGTCTAGTCTCTCCTACGAGCAGTACTTC